This T cell receptor (beta chain) came from a study of cytomegalovirus exposure and HLA in healthy donors. The PCR ran on 60 Vbeta and 13 Jbeta primers. The table came from immunoSEQ multiplex PCR; TCRdb's copy has only in-frame clones and leaves some out. The sample shows 150,000 to 200,000 clones, around 74% of them seen only once. The TCR sequence derives from a female donor in good health and CMV-seronegative. The specimen was PBMCs.

This CDR3 reads CASSMDPRGLAGLNEQFF. The CDR3 nucleotides read TGTGCCAGTAGTATGGACCCGAGGGGACTAGCGGGGCTCAATGAGCAGTTCTTC. The chain links TRBV19 to TRBJ2-1; 13 positions match TRBD2. The trim removed 3 bases at V and 6 bases at J, leaving 11 bases unmatched. CDR1 is LNHDA and CDR2 is SQIVND in the germline V gene (reference sequence). The CDR3 contains 18 residues.